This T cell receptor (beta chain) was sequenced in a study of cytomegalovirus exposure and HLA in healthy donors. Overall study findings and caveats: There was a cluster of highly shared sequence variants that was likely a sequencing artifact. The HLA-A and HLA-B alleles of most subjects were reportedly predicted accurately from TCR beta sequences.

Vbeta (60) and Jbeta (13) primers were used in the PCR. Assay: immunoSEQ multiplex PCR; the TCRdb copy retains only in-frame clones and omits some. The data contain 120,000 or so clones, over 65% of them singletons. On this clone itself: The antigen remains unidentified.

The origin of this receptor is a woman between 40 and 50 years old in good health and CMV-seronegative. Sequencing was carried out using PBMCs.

CDR3 sequence (DNA): TGTGCCAGCAGTTTATCGGGGCAGGGGTTTAAGTTCTTC. Translated, it gives CASSLSGQGFKFF. The chain joins TRBV27 to TRBJ2-1; maybe TRBD1 (6 bases). Trimming left V 0 bases short and J 14 bases short, with 14 bases between. CDR3 length: 13 amino acids. The V gene's germline CDR1 is MNHEY and CDR2 SMNVEV (reference sequence).